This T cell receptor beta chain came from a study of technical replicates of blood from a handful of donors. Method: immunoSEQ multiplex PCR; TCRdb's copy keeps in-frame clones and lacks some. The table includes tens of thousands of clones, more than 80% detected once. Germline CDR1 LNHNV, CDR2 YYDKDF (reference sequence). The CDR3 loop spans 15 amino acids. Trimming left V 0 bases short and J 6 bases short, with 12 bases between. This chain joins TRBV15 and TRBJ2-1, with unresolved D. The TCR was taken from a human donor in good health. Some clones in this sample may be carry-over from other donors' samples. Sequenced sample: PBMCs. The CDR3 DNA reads TGTGCCACCAGCAGAGACGCTGTCGGGTCCAATGAGCAGTTCTTC. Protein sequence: CATSRDAVGSNEQFF.